A selection of T cell receptor beta chains follows, all from one sample in a study of control samples from healthy donors and cancer patients. Clones were read by immunoSEQ multiplex PCR, and TCRdb kept only the in-frame ones, dropping some. Among approximately 97,000 clones listed, 85% were seen once. The sample was blood. The source is a man between 25 and 39 years old in good health. The CDR3 runs from the conserved cysteine through the conserved F or W. The D gene is left open where the match is weak. Rows may omit the clone size; those that give it use once, few, many or a size class.

j_gene | v_gene | d_gene | abundance | CDR3aa | CDR3nt
TRBJ2-4 | TRBV10-3 | NA | NA | CAISDPAAKNIQYF | TGTGCCATCAGTGACCCGGCGGCCAAAAACATTCAGTACTTC
TRBJ2-3 | TRBV10-2 | NA | NA | CASTGTDTQYF | TGCGCCAGCACGGGGACAGATACGCAGTATTTT
TRBJ2-2 | TRBV5-1 | TRBD1 | NA | CASRTGDNTGELFF | TGCGCCAGCCGGACAGGGGACAACACCGGGGAGCTGTTTTTT
TRBJ1-5 | TRBV6-1 | NA | NA | CASSEYDVFSNQPQHF | TGTGCCAGCAGTGAATATGACGTATTTAGCAATCAGCCCCAGCATTTT
TRBJ1-5 | TRBV6-2/TRBV6-3 | NA | NA | CASSYSVGNSNQPQHF | TGTGCCAGCAGTTACTCGGTGGGGAATAGCAATCAGCCCCAGCATTTT
TRBJ1-5 | TRBV28 | NA | NA | CASRSTQNQPQHF | TGTGCCAGCAGGTCCACCCAAAATCAGCCCCAGCATTTT
TRBJ1-2 | TRBV7-8 | NA | NA | CASSTKRGVANYGYTF | TGTGCCAGCAGCACTAAAAGGGGGGTAGCTAACTATGGCTACACCTTC
TRBJ2-7 | TRBV19 | NA | NA | CASSTPGGTDEQYF | TGTGCCAGTAGTACACCGGGGGGCACCGACGAGCAGTACTTC
TRBJ2-7 | TRBV19 | TRBD1 | NA | CASSIGLSRTGGYEQYF | TGTGCCAGTAGTATAGGCCTTTCGAGGACAGGGGGCTACGAGCAGTACTTC
TRBJ2-1 | TRBV19 | TRBD1 | NA | CASSPDRGYEQFF | TGTGCCAGTAGTCCGGACAGGGGGTATGAGCAGTTCTTC
TRBJ1-6 | TRBV5-1 | NA | NA | CASSLGDGLSPLHF | TGCGCCAGCAGCTTAGGGGACGGTTTATCACCCCTCCACTTT
TRBJ1-2 | TRBV12-3/TRBV12-4 | NA | NA | CASSLHGNYGYTF | TGTGCCAGCAGCCTGCATGGAAACTATGGCTACACCTTC
TRBJ2-7 | TRBV29-1 | TRBD1 | NA | CSVRTGPHEQYF | TGCAGCGTTCGGACAGGGCCCCACGAGCAGTACTTC
TRBJ1-2 | TRBV9 | TRBD1 | NA | CASSAERQGRGYTF | TGTGCCAGCAGCGCCGAACGACAGGGCAGGGGCTACACCTTC
TRBJ1-2 | TRBV6-4 | NA | NA | CASRNSNLNYGYTF | TGTGCCAGCAGAAACAGCAACCTTAACTATGGCTACACCTTC
TRBJ1-6 | TRBV2 | NA | NA | CASSEQLGLDSPLHF | TGTGCCAGCAGTGAACAGTTGGGGCTCGATTCACCCCTCCACTTT
TRBJ1-1 | TRBV5-1 | NA | few | CASSWGKVNTEAFF | TGCGCCAGCAGCTGGGGGAAGGTGAACACTGAAGCTTTCTTT
TRBJ1-1 | TRBV10-3 | NA | NA | CAISGKGDTEAFF | TGTGCCATCAGTGGGAAGGGGGACACTGAAGCTTTCTTT
TRBJ2-1 | TRBV18 | NA | NA | CASSPLSGNDNEQFF | TGTGCCAGCTCACCACTCTCGGGGAATGACAATGAGCAGTTCTTC
TRBJ1-6 | TRBV7-3 | NA | NA | CASSLKAGTPLHF | TGTGCCAGCAGCTTAAAAGCAGGCACACCCCTCCACTTT
TRBJ2-7 | TRBV5-4 | NA | NA | CASSLVGDIYEQYF | TGTGCCAGCAGCTTGGTTGGGGATATTTACGAGCAGTACTTC
TRBJ1-1 | TRBV6-5 | NA | NA | CASSNRMNTEAFF | TGTGCCAGCAGCAACAGAATGAACACCGAAGCTTTCTTT
TRBJ2-3 | TRBV4-2 | NA | NA | CASSREGRGALTDTQYF | TGTGCCAGCAGCCGCGAGGGGCGGGGTGCCCTCACAGATACGCAGTATTTT
TRBJ1-1 | TRBV4-2 | NA | once | CASSQDTAGTEAFF | TGTGCCAGCAGCCAAGACACGGCGGGAACTGAAGCTTTCTTT
TRBJ1-5 | TRBV6-5 | NA | few | CAERALGGRNQPQHF | TGCGCAGAACGGGCCCTCGGCGGTCGTAATCAGCCCCAGCATTTT
TRBJ2-2 | TRBV30 | TRBD2 | NA | CAWSPRGVNTGELFF | TGTGCCTGGAGTCCCCGGGGGGTGAACACCGGGGAGCTGTTTTTT
TRBJ2-7 | TRBV23-1 | NA | NA | CASSQSRSSYEQCF | TGCGCCAGCAGTCAATCACGGTCCTCCTACGAGCAGTGCTTC
TRBJ2-6 | TRBV5-1 | TRBD1 | NA | CASRTGTGGSGANVLTF | TGCGCCAGCAGAACTGGGACAGGGGGCTCTGGGGCCAACGTCCTGACTTTC
TRBJ2-1 | TRBV11-2 | TRBD2 | many | CASASRAGDYNEQFF | TGTGCCAGCGCATCCCGAGCGGGGGACTACAATGAGCAGTTCTTC
TRBJ2-5 | TRBV6-5 | NA | NA | CASRPRSSGETQYF | TGTGCCAGCAGGCCCCGATCATCCGGAGAGACCCAGTACTTC
TRBJ1-2 | TRBV6-5 | NA | NA | CASSYGQDGYTF | TGTGCCAGCAGTTACGGCCAGGATGGCTACACCTTC
TRBJ1-2 | TRBV9 | NA | NA | CASSVEDSPNYGYTF | TGTGCCAGCAGCGTAGAGGACAGTCCTAACTATGGCTACACCTTC
TRBJ1-1 | TRBV6-5 | NA | NA | CASSYQTEAFF | TGTGCCAGCAGTTATCAAACTGAAGCTTTCTTT
TRBJ1-2 | TRBV9 | NA | NA | CASSVVGSADGYTF | TGTGCCAGCAGCGTAGTTGGATCTGCGGATGGCTACACCTTC
TRBJ2-3 | TRBV10-3 | TRBD1 | NA | CAISEPGGTGTDTQYF | TGTGCCATCAGTGAGCCAGGGGGTACGGGAACAGATACGCAGTATTTT
TRBJ1-2 | TRBV12-3/TRBV12-4 | NA | NA | CASSLQEPYGYTF | TGTGCCAGCAGCCTACAGGAGCCCTATGGCTACACCTTC
TRBJ2-5 | TRBV27 | NA | once | CASSYDGVQETQYF | TGTGCCAGCAGTTACGACGGGGTCCAGGAGACCCAGTACTTC
TRBJ2-7 | TRBV27 | NA | NA | CASSLSTGRTYEQYF | TGTGCCAGCAGTTTATCTACGGGACGGACTTACGAGCAGTACTTC
TRBJ1-1 | TRBV7-9 | NA | NA | CASSLATIVNTEAFF | TGTGCCAGCAGCTTGGCTACGATCGTGAACACTGAAGCTTTCTTT
TRBJ2-7 | TRBV4-1 | NA | NA | CASSHRLKYEQYF | TGCGCCAGCAGCCATCGTCTCAAGTACGAGCAGTACTTC
TRBJ2-1 | TRBV2 | TRBD2 | once | CASSEARGGYNEQFF | TGTGCCAGCAGTGAAGCGCGGGGGGGCTACAATGAGCAGTTCTTC
TRBJ1-5 | TRBV5-1 | NA | NA | CASTRQGGNQPQHF | TGCGCCAGCACTCGGCAGGGCGGCAATCAGCCCCAGCATTTT
TRBJ2-7 | TRBV4-2 | NA | NA | CASSQDRRGSSYEQYF | TGTGCCAGCAGCCAAGATCGGCGGGGCTCTTCCTACGAGCAGTACTTC
TRBJ2-7 | TRBV3-1/TRBV3-2 | NA | once | CASSVRLGYEQYF | TGTGCCAGCAGCGTACGACTAGGATACGAGCAGTACTTC
TRBJ1-1 | TRBV27 | NA | NA | CASRGHSGKAEAFF | TGTGCCAGCAGGGGTCACAGTGGAAAGGCTGAAGCTTTCTTT